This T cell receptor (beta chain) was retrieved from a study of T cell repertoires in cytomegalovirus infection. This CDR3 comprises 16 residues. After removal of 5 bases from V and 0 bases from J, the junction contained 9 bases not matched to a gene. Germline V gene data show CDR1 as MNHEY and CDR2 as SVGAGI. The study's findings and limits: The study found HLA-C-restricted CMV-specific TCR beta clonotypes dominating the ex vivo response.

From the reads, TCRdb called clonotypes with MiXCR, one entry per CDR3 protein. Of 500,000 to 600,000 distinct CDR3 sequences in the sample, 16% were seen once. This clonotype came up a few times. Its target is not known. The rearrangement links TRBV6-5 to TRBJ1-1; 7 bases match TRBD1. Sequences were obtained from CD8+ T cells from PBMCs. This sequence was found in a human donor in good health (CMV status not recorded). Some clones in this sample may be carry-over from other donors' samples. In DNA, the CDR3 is TGTGCCAGCAGTGCGGGACAGAGATACATGAACACTGAAGCTTTCTTT. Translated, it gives CASSAGQRYMNTEAFF.